A selection of T cell receptor beta chains follows, all from one sample in a study of blood T cell repertoires in COVID-19. TCRdb's table, derived via immunoSEQ multiplex PCR, lists solely in-frame clones and lacks some. In the table there are around 340,000 clones, about four fifths of which are singletons. Sequenced input: peripheral blood. The receptors were sampled from a man aged 25 to 45 with active or convalescent COVID-19. The CDR3 runs from the conserved cysteine through the conserved F or W. D genes are given only for firm matches. The size entry is marked missing in some rows and otherwise reads once, few, many or a size class.

CDR3aa,CDR3nt,d_gene,v_gene,abundance,j_gene
CATQAPNTEAFF,TGTGCCACTCAGGCCCCTAACACTGAAGCTTTCTTT,NA,TRBV19,NA,TRBJ1-1
CASSEALGDLNEQYF,TGTGCCAGCAGTGAGGCCCTAGGGGATCTCAACGAGCAGTACTTC,NA,TRBV25-1,NA,TRBJ2-7
CASSQDWLSANYNSPLHF,TGCGCCAGCAGCCAAGATTGGCTGTCCGCCAATTATAATTCACCCCTCCACTTT,NA,TRBV4-3,NA,TRBJ1-6
CAWSVGVTNEKLFF,TGTGCCTGGAGCGTAGGGGTAACTAATGAAAAACTGTTTTTT,NA,TRBV30,NA,TRBJ1-4
CASSPGLGLLEQFF,TGTGCCAGCAGCCCGGGACTAGGGCTACTTGAGCAGTTCTTC,TRBD2,TRBV6-5,NA,TRBJ2-1
CASSHIAGTTKNIQYF,TGCGCCAGCAGCCATATAGCGGGGACAACCAAAAACATTCAGTACTTC,TRBD2,TRBV4-1,NA,TRBJ2-4
CASRRDRGKGTEAFF,TGTGCCAGTAGGCGGGACAGGGGGAAGGGCACTGAAGCTTTCTTT,TRBD1,TRBV19,few,TRBJ1-1
CASSYRVGAERKLFF,TGTGCCAGCAGTTACCGAGTCGGCGCCGAGAGGAAACTGTTTTTT,NA,TRBV6-5,NA,TRBJ1-4
CASSVAAGGMIEAFF,TGTGCCAGCAGCGTAGCTGCAGGGGGCATGATAGAAGCTTTCTTT,TRBD1,TRBV9,NA,TRBJ1-1
CASSALLLGTYNEQFF,TGTGCCAGCAGCGCCCTATTACTTGGGACTTACAATGAGCAGTTCTTC,NA,TRBV9,NA,TRBJ2-1
CASSPGQGAYEQYF,TGTGCCAGCAGCCCCGGACAGGGGGCCTACGAGCAGTACTTC,TRBD1,TRBV7-8,NA,TRBJ2-7
CASSNAGTRNNEQFF,TGTGCCAGTAGTAACGCGGGTACCAGAAACAATGAGCAGTTCTTC,NA,TRBV19,NA,TRBJ2-1
CASSSYSSPTGHEQYF,TGTGCCAGCAGCTCTTACAGCTCACCTACAGGGCACGAGCAGTACTTC,NA,TRBV27,NA,TRBJ2-7
CASSLAGGNTEAFF,TGTGCCAGCAGCTTGGCCGGGGGAAACACTGAAGCTTTCTTT,NA,TRBV5-4,NA,TRBJ1-1
CASSPTPIGTGQETQYF,TGTGCCAGCTCACCTACACCAATTGGGACAGGCCAAGAGACCCAGTACTTC,TRBD1,TRBV18,once,TRBJ2-5
CASSYRAGDNEQYF,TGCGCCAGCAGCTACCGAGCGGGAGACAACGAGCAGTACTTC,TRBD2,TRBV5-1,NA,TRBJ2-7
CATSDQGQSTDTQYF,TGTGCCACCAGTGACCAGGGACAGAGCACAGATACGCAGTATTTT,TRBD1,TRBV24-1,NA,TRBJ2-3
CASSLTGGSGANVLTF,TGCGCCAGCAGCCTCACAGGGGGCTCAGGGGCCAACGTCCTGACTTTC,TRBD1,TRBV5-1,NA,TRBJ2-6
CASSLSPGVNYGYTF,TGTGCCAGCAGTTTAAGCCCCGGAGTTAACTATGGCTACACCTTC,NA,TRBV27,NA,TRBJ1-2
CASSLAGRGRGSYGYTF,TGCGCCAGCAGCTTGGCCGGCAGGGGGCGCGGAAGCTATGGCTACACCTTC,TRBD1,TRBV5-1,NA,TRBJ1-2
CASSYSKNLAADTQYF,TGTGCCAGCAGTTACTCGAAAAATCTAGCCGCAGATACGCAGTATTTT,NA,TRBV6-2/TRBV6-3,once,TRBJ2-3
CASKGQGRNTEAFF,TGTGCCAGCAAGGGACAGGGGCGAAACACTGAAGCTTTCTTT,TRBD1,TRBV25-1,NA,TRBJ1-1
CASNPGERAAPLHF,TGCGCCAGCAACCCGGGGGAAAGGGCGGCACCCCTCCACTTT,NA,TRBV5-1,NA,TRBJ1-6
CASSPVPKETQYF,TGTGCCAGCAGCCCGGTTCCAAAAGAGACCCAGTACTTC,NA,TRBV5-4,NA,TRBJ2-5
CASSPGTGDFGELFF,TGTGCCAGCAGCCCCGGGACAGGGGATTTCGGGGAGCTGTTTTTT,TRBD1,TRBV11-2,once,TRBJ2-2
CASSSSGQIDTQYF,TGTGCCAGCAGTTCCTCGGGGCAGATAGATACGCAGTATTTT,NA,TRBV6-2/TRBV6-3,once,TRBJ2-3
CASSLDAVGGYGYTF,TGTGCCAGCAGCTTAGACGCGGTGGGCGGGTATGGCTACACCTTC,NA,TRBV11-2,NA,TRBJ1-2
CASLGQGPPIHSGNTIYF,TGTGCCAGCCTGGGACAGGGACCCCCAATTCACTCTGGAAACACCATATATTTT,TRBD1,TRBV2,NA,TRBJ1-3
CASSLSRVSQPQHF,TGTGCCAGCAGTCTTTCCAGGGTGTCTCAGCCCCAGCATTTT,NA,TRBV6-2/TRBV6-3,NA,TRBJ1-5
CSAQDTEAFF,TGCAGTGCGCAGGACACTGAAGCTTTCTTT,NA,TRBV20-1,once,TRBJ1-1
CASSQRTGAEYEQYF,TGTGCCAGCAGCCAAAGGACAGGGGCGGAATACGAGCAGTACTTC,TRBD1,TRBV3-1/TRBV3-2,NA,TRBJ2-7
CASSLYRGGQDTQYF,TGTGCCAGCAGCTTGTATCGGGGGGGCCAAGATACGCAGTATTTT,TRBD2,TRBV5-6,NA,TRBJ2-3
CASSILRSTNEKLFF,TGTGCCAGTAGTATTCTCAGATCAACTAATGAAAAACTGTTTTTT,NA,TRBV19,NA,TRBJ1-4
CASSQPTAAEQYF,TGTGCCAGCAGCCAACCGACTGCCGCCGAGCAGTACTTC,NA,TRBV14,NA,TRBJ2-7
CASSPGTGVSNQPQHF,TGTGCCAGCAGTCCCGGCACCGGGGTGAGCAATCAGCCCCAGCATTTT,NA,TRBV7-2,NA,TRBJ1-5
CASSIPRLMNTGELFF,TGTGCCAGTAGTATCCCGCGACTAATGAACACCGGGGAGCTGTTTTTT,NA,TRBV19,few,TRBJ2-2
CASSPQGLETQYF,TGCGCCAGCAGCCCCCAGGGTTTAGAGACCCAGTACTTC,NA,TRBV4-1,NA,TRBJ2-5
CATLLATEQFF,TGTGCCACACTGTTAGCGACCGAGCAGTTCTTC,NA,TRBV2,NA,TRBJ2-1
CASSLGQGDFSYEQYF,TGCGCCAGCAGCTTGGGACAGGGGGACTTCTCCTACGAGCAGTACTTC,TRBD1,TRBV5-1,NA,TRBJ2-7
CASSVANYGYTF,TGTGCCAGCAGCGTAGCTAACTATGGCTACACCTTC,NA,TRBV2,NA,TRBJ1-2
CASSLDSLTQYF,TGTGCCAGCAGCTTGGACAGTTTGACGCAGTATTTT,NA,TRBV7-9,NA,TRBJ2-3
CASPGQGWWGYTF,TGTGCCAGCCCGGGACAGGGGTGGTGGGGCTACACCTTC,TRBD1,TRBV7-2,once,TRBJ1-2
CASSPRTSGSTDTQYF,TGTGCCAGTAGTCCCCGGACTAGCGGGAGTACAGATACGCAGTATTTT,TRBD2,TRBV19,NA,TRBJ2-3
CASTDGVRGSYNEQFF,TGTGCCAGCACCGATGGGGTGAGGGGGTCCTACAATGAGCAGTTCTTC,NA,TRBV7-8,NA,TRBJ2-1
CASSRGTGDSTNEKLFF,TGTGCCAGTAGTAGGGGAACAGGTGACTCAACTAATGAAAAACTGTTTTTT,NA,TRBV19,few,TRBJ1-4
CASTRLAGSNEQFF,TGTGCCAGCACCCGACTAGCGGGGTCCAATGAGCAGTTCTTC,TRBD2,TRBV11-3,NA,TRBJ2-1
CASSPHQIYGYTF,TGTGCCAGCAGCCCGCACCAGATCTATGGCTACACCTTC,NA,TRBV14,NA,TRBJ1-2
CASSRRYRADTEAFF,TGTGCCAGCAGTCGGAGGTATAGGGCTGACACTGAAGCTTTCTTT,NA,TRBV27,NA,TRBJ1-1
CASSPPTSGHNEQFF,TGTGCCAGCTCACCACCAACTAGCGGTCACAATGAGCAGTTCTTC,TRBD2,TRBV18,few,TRBJ2-1
CASTQGGPQHF,TGTGCCAGCACCCAAGGGGGGCCCCAGCATTTT,NA,TRBV12-3/TRBV12-4,NA,TRBJ1-5